Below are 21 T cell receptor beta chains sequenced from a single sample in a study of shared clonotypes between healthy human individuals. Profiled with immunoSEQ multiplex PCR; TCRdb holds only in-frame clones, not every one. This sample yields around 1.5 million clones, of which roughly 98% are seen a single time; 0.45% belongs to the top ten. Sequenced material: naive CD4+ T cells sorted from blood. Stated subset: CD45RA+ positively selected. All receptors derive from a man aged 30-40 years in good health.

The chain employs TRBV18 and TRBJ1-1; D is possibly TRBD1 (6 bases). Looked up from germline, CDR1 is KGHSH and CDR2 is LQKENI. Trimming removed 3 bases from V and 5 bases from J, with 16 bases in between. This CDR3 has 15 residues. Here the CDR3 reads CASSPQRGMGTEAFF. CDR3 coding DNA: TGTGCCAGCTCACCCCAGAGGGGGATGGGGACTGAAGCTTTCTTT.

This clone was seen once. The V call is TRBV5-6, the J call TRBJ1-1, with D hard to call. The V gene lost 6 bases and the J gene lost 1 base, with 10 bases spanning the gap. CDR1 and CDR2 (germline): SGHDT, YYEEEE. CDR3 length equals 13 residues. The CDR3 DNA reads as TGTGCCAGCAACACCCCCGCGAACACTGAAGCTTTCTTT. Amino acids: CASNTPANTEAFF.

V is TRBV21-1 and J is TRBJ2-7. TRBV21-1 is described as a pseudogene. The CDR3 spans 15 residues. The CDR3 is CASSKGRGPRVRQYF. The CDR3 DNA sequence: TGTGCCAGCAGCAAGGGCCGGGGACCGCGGGTACGGCAGTACTTC.

J is TRBJ2-6 and V is TRBV7-9; unclear D gene. The CDR3 has 17 residues. The V gene's germline CDR1 is SEHNR and CDR2 FQNEAQ (reference sequence). V dropped 0 bases and J dropped 2 bases, with 11 bases sitting between them. This CDR3 reads CASSLATLGPGANVLTF. The DNA of the CDR3 is TGTGCCAGCAGCTTAGCGACCCTCGGTCCTGGGGCCAACGTCCTGACTTTC. Complete variable domain (other parts from reference TRBV7-9 and TRBJ2-6): DTGVSQNPRHKITKRGQNVTFRCDPISEHNRLYWYRQTLGQGPEFLTYFQNEAQLEKSRLLSDRFSAERPKGSFSTLEIQRTEQGDSAMYLCASSLATLGPGANVLTFGAGSRLTVL.

The rearrangement joins TRBV6-1 to TRBJ2-7; D not certain. Trimming took off 1 base at V and 1 base at J, with 8 bases between the two ends. The CDR3 runs to 14 residues. CDR1 and CDR2 from the germline V gene are MNHNS and SASEGT. CDR3 in DNA: TGTGCCAGCAGTGAAGAAAGGCAGTCCTACGAGCAGTACTTC. Its protein is CASSEERQSYEQYF.

J is TRBJ2-1 and V is TRBV19, with a weak D call TRBD2 (6 bases). V gave up 7 bases and J gave up 6 bases, with 16 bases separating them. Germline assignment: CDR1 LNHDA and CDR2 SQIVND (reference sequence). There are 14 residues in the CDR3. The CDR3 loop is CASTTARDGNEQFF. CDR3 nucleotides: TGTGCCAGTACGACGGCGCGGGATGGCAATGAGCAGTTCTTC.

The CDR3 DNA sequence: TGTGCCAGCAGCTTAACTGCCATGCACGAGCAGTACTTC. Translated, it gives CASSLTAMHEQYF. The chain is built from TRBV7-3 and TRBJ2-7, with no clear D. Per the germline V gene, CDR1 is SGHTA and CDR2 is FQGTGA. Trimming removed 0 bases from V and 5 bases from J, with 8 bases in between. The CDR3 length is 13 residues. The variable domain in full, completed from reference TRBV7-3 and TRBJ2-7, reads GAGVSQTPSNKVTEKGKYVELRCDPISGHTALYWYRQSLGQGPEFLIYFQGTGAADDSGLPNDRFFAVRPEGSVSTLKIQRTERGDSAVYLCASSLTAMHEQYFGPGTRLTVT.

The V call is TRBV29-1, the J call TRBJ2-7; D remains ambiguous. CDR3 size: 10 residues. Trimming took 4 bases from V and 5 from J, leaving 6 bases between them. CDR1 and CDR2 (germline): SQVTM, ANQGSEA. The CDR3 is CSVGGNEQYF. CDR3 coding DNA: TGCAGCGTTGGTGGGAACGAGCAGTACTTC.

This clone was seen more than once but under ten times. Distinct nucleotide sequences in the sample also encode this CDR3. The rearrangement joins TRBV7-2 to TRBJ1-1; D unresolved. Per the germline V gene, CDR1 is SGHTA and CDR2 is FQGNSA. V was cut by 1 base and J by 1 base, with 4 bases left in between. This CDR3 spans 13 amino acids. The CDR3 loop is CASSLDRNTEAFF. CDR3 in DNA: TGTGCCAGCAGCTTAGACAGGAACACTGAAGCTTTCTTT.

J is TRBJ2-7 and V is TRBV6-6, with 9 nucleotides matching TRBD1. Germline assignment: CDR1 MNHNY and CDR2 SVGAGI (reference sequence). The junction had 4 bases not matched to a gene; V was cut back by 6 bases and J by 4 bases. The CDR3 has 13 residues. The DNA of the CDR3 is TGTGCCAGCAGCAGGACAGGGGAATACGAGCAGTACTTC. Protein: CASSRTGEYEQYF.

The J gene is TRBJ2-2, the V gene TRBV7-9, with 8 bases matching TRBD2. The junction had 6 bases not matched to a gene; V was cut back by 6 bases and J by 0 bases. The CDR3 has 16 residues. CDR1 is SEHNR, CDR2 FQNEAQ, per germline (reference sequence). CDR3 sequence: CASRPSGPANTGELFF. The CDR3 nucleotides are TGTGCCAGCAGACCTAGCGGGCCCGCGAACACCGGGGAGCTGTTTTTT. The whole variable domain, remainder taken from reference TRBV7-9 and TRBJ2-2, is DTGVSQNPRHKITKRGQNVTFRCDPISEHNRLYWYRQTLGQGPEFLTYFQNEAQLEKSRLLSDRFSAERPKGSFSTLEIQRTEQGDSAMYLCASRPSGPANTGELFFGEGSRLTVL.

This chain uses TRBV7-9 with TRBJ2-3; D is undetermined. Deletions cut 1 base from V and 2 bases from J, with 10 bases between. Germline V gene lookup returns CDR1 SEHNR and CDR2 FQNEAQ (reference sequence). There are 15 residues in the CDR3. The CDR3 loop is CASSLEGGVTDTQYF. The CDR3 DNA is TGTGCCAGCAGCTTAGAAGGCGGAGTCACAGATACGCAGTATTTT.

This CDR3 reads CASSVAETGELFF. CDR3 coding DNA: TGCGCCAGCAGTGTTGCAGAAACCGGGGAGCTGTTTTTT. The genes are TRBV10-2 and TRBJ2-2; D gene uncertain. Germline CDR1 reads WSHSY; CDR2 reads SAAADI. The CDR3 totals 13 residues. The V gene lost 4 bases and the J gene lost 5 bases, with 8 bases spanning the gap.

The CDR3 region is CASRRGTGETYEQYF. The CDR3 DNA reads TGTGCCAGCAGACGTGGGACAGGCGAGACCTACGAGCAGTACTTC. This rearrangement joins TRBV6-5 to TRBJ2-7; 8 bases are shared with TRBD1. The V gene's germline CDR1 is MNHEY and CDR2 SVGAGI. The length of the CDR3 is 15 residues. J lost 2 bases, V lost 6 bases, and 9 bases had no gene match.

This clone was seen just once. The genes are TRBV5-6 and TRBJ1-2; 7 bases are shared with TRBD1. CDR3 length: 14 residues. V lost 4 bases to trimming and J lost 5 bases; unmatched junction nucleotides: 8. Germline V CDR1 and CDR2: SGHDT, YYEEEE. The DNA of the CDR3 is TGTGCCAGCAGCCCAGGACAGGCCTCTTATGGCTACACCTTC. It specifies CASSPGQASYGYTF.

The chain is built from TRBV28 and TRBJ1-4; D not resolved. The V end was cut by 3 bases, the J end by 12 bases, with 17 bases between. The germline V gene encodes CDR1 MDHEN and CDR2 SYDVKM. CDR3 length: 14 residues. CDR3 nucleotides: TGTGCCAGCAGTTTGGTGGCCATGACTGGAGAACTGTTTTTT. This gives the protein CASSLVAMTGELFF.

The rearrangement links TRBV5-1 to TRBJ2-5, with a possible D match to TRBD1 (5 bases). Trimming removed 3 bases from V and 4 bases from J, with 16 bases in between. This CDR3 contains 15 residues. The germline gives CDR1 SGHRS, CDR2 YFSETQ. CDR3 amino acids: CASSWEQVGTETQYF. The CDR3 DNA is TGCGCCAGCAGCTGGGAACAGGTGGGCACAGAGACCCAGTACTTC.

V and J are TRBV4-3 and TRBJ2-6; D remains unclear. V shed 2 bases and J shed 2 bases, with 13 bases lying between them. The germline CDR1 and CDR2 sequences are LGHNA and YSLEER. The CDR3 totals 17 residues. For the CDR3, the DNA is TGCGCCAGCAGCCAACCCAGCATGGCAACTGGGGCCAACGTCCTGACTTTC. It specifies CASSQPSMATGANVLTF.

The chain carries TRBV10-3 and TRBJ1-1, with 7 bases lining up with TRBD1. Losses at the gene ends were 7 bases for V and 4 bases for J; bases not matched to a gene: 15. Germline V lookup: CDR1 ENHRY, CDR2 SYGVKD. This CDR3 contains 16 residues. CDR3 residues: CAITEKGQRGGTEAFF. DNA for the CDR3: TGTGCCATCACCGAAAAGGGACAGAGGGGGGGCACTGAAGCTTTCTTT.

The chain uses TRBV5-1 and TRBJ2-2; 8 nucleotides agree with TRBD2. The J segment lost 0 bases and the V segment lost 0 bases, leaving 1 base of the junction unmatched. Per the germline V gene, CDR1 is SGHRS and CDR2 is YFSETQ. The CDR3 is 16 residues long. DNA for the CDR3: TGCGCCAGCAGCTTGGAACTAGCGGCGAACACCGGGGAGCTGTTTTTT. It codes for CASSLELAANTGELFF.

This chain connects TRBV5-1 to TRBJ2-7, with D possibly matching TRBD2 (5 bases). V gave up 0 bases and J gave up 2 bases, with 12 bases separating them. The CDR3 consists of 15 residues. Germline CDR1 is SGHRS and CDR2 is YFSETQ. DNA for the CDR3: TGCGCCAGCAGCTTGGCCCCCAGCGGACCCTACGAGCAGTACTTC. Translating it yields CASSLAPSGPYEQYF.